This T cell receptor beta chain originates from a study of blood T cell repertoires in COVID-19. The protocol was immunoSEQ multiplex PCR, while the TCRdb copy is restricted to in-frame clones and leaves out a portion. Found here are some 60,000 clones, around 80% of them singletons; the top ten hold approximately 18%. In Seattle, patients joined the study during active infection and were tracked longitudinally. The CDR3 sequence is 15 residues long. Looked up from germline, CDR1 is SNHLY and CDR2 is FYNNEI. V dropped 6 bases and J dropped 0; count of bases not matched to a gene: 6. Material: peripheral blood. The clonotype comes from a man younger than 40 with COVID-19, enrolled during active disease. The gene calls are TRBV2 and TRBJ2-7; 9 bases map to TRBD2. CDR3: CASRELAGDSYEQYF. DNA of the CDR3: TGTGCCAGCAGAGAATTAGCGGGAGACTCCTACGAGCAGTACTTC.